The 20 T cell receptor beta chains in this list originate from one sample, sequenced in a study of early T cells in non-severe SARS-CoV-2 infection. Each CDR3 protein gets one entry after TCRdb re-called the 5' RACE reads with MiXCR. The sample records some 54,000 distinct CDR3 sequences, more than 8.5% being singletons. Input material: whole blood. The receptors come from an adult who was a healthcare worker with PCR-confirmed SARS-CoV-2 infection or an uninfected control (not recorded which).

This clonotype was observed a few times. The V and J genes are TRBV6-5 and TRBJ1-5; 7 positions match TRBD1. Germline V CDR1 and CDR2: MNHEY, SVGAGI. Losses at the gene ends were 2 bases for V and 13 bases for J; bases not matched to a gene: 11. The CDR3 has 14 amino acids. CDR3 in DNA: TGTGCCAGCAGTTACGCGGACAGGCCGAATAGTCAGCATTTT. It yields the protein CASSYADRPNSQHF.

This clonotype was counted many times. The chain employs TRBV20-1 and TRBJ2-1, with 8 bases matching TRBD2. The CDR3 spans 16 residues. The germline CDR1 and CDR2 sequences are DFQATT and SNEGSKA (reference sequence). Trimming cost V 0 bases and J 5 bases; bases outside gene matches: 9. CDR3 region: CSARDRAGESNNEQFF. As DNA, the CDR3 is TGCAGTGCTAGAGACCGAGCGGGAGAGAGTAACAATGAGCAGTTCTTC.

This clonotype has just a few counts. V usage is TRBV3-1 and J usage is TRBJ1-2, with 9 bases lining up with TRBD1. Looked up from germline, CDR1 is LGHDT and CDR2 is YNNKEL (reference sequence). Trimming cost V 3 bases and J 4 bases; bases outside gene matches: 6. The CDR3 contains 15 residues. DNA for the CDR3: TGTGCCAGCAGCCACGCGGACAGGGGAACCTATGGCTACACCTTC. Protein: CASSHADRGTYGYTF.

This clonotype was detected a few times. This chain uses TRBV9 with TRBJ2-1; D perhaps matches TRBD1 (5 bases). The CDR3 has 15 residues. Germline V gene sequence: CDR1 SGDLS, CDR2 YYNGEE. Deletions cut 0 bases from V and 5 bases from J, with 12 bases between. The DNA for the CDR3 is TGTGCCAGCAGCGTAGCGGACATGTGGAACAATGAGCAGTTCTTC. Translating gives CASSVADMWNNEQFF.

V is TRBV7-2 and J is TRBJ2-1, with 9 bases matching TRBD1. The CDR3 is made up of 15 amino acids. V trimming: 1 base; J trimming: 5 bases; junction bases outside the gene matches: 3. The germline V gene has CDR1 SGHTA and CDR2 FQGNSA. CDR3 region: CASSLGGTGHNEQFF. The DNA for the CDR3 is TGTGCCAGCAGCTTAGGAGGGACAGGGCACAATGAGCAGTTCTTC. Using reference TRBV7-2 and TRBJ2-1 for the parts outside the CDR3, the full variable domain is GAGVSQSPSNKVTEKGKDVELRCDPISGHTALYWYRQSLGQGLEFLIYFQGNSAPDKSGLPSDRFSAERTGGSVSTLTIQRTQQEDSAVYLCASSLGGTGHNEQFFGPGTRLTVL.

This clonotype appeared a few times. This chain joins TRBV20-1 and TRBJ2-1; D is uncertain. This CDR3 has 13 amino acids. V was pared by 5 bases and J by 0 bases, with 8 bases between. Germline CDR1 is DFQATT and CDR2 is SNEGSKA (reference sequence). CDR3 DNA: TGCAGTGCTGGCGGAAGCTCCTACAATGAGCAGTTCTTC. It translates to CSAGGSSYNEQFF.

The V gene is TRBV27, the J gene TRBJ2-5; no definite D call. Germline assignment: CDR1 MNHEY and CDR2 SMNVEV (reference sequence). The CDR3 is 14 residues long. Trimming pared 9 bases from V and 0 bases from J, leaving 14 bases between. This CDR3 is CASAARTYQETQYF. CDR3 DNA sequence: TGTGCCAGTGCGGCTAGGACGTACCAAGAGACCCAGTACTTC.

The chain combines TRBV7-9 with TRBJ1-2; D gene unclear. Germline CDR1 SEHNR, CDR2 FQNEAQ (reference sequence). Trimming removed 2 bases from V and 0 bases from J, with 13 bases in between. The CDR3 is 16 amino acids. CDR3 nucleotide sequence: TGTGCCAGCAGCTTATCGAGAGAGACTCCTAACTATGGCTACACCTTC. Its protein product is CASSLSRETPNYGYTF.

This clonotype was observed at least ten times. The chain combines TRBV4-1 with TRBJ2-3; 12 bases agree with TRBD2. CDR1 and CDR2 (germline): MGHRA, YSYEKL. The CDR3 has 16 residues. After removal of 4 bases from V and 3 bases from J, the junction contained 5 bases not matched to a gene. CDR3 nucleotide sequence: TGCGCCAGCAGCCGAGCAGGGACTAGCGGGACAGATACGCAGTATTTT. Amino acid sequence: CASSRAGTSGTDTQYF.

This clonotype was seen many times. The rearrangement links TRBV30 to TRBJ2-5, with 7 bases identical to TRBD2. Unmatched junction bases numbered 4, after V lost 0 bases and J lost 3 bases. This CDR3 is built from 14 residues. Germline CDR1 GTSNPN, CDR2 SVGIG (reference sequence). The CDR3 loop is CAWSVGGGEETQYF. In nucleotides, the CDR3 is TGTGCCTGGAGTGTTGGGGGAGGGGAAGAGACCCAGTACTTC.

This clonotype came up a few times. The gene calls are TRBV3-1 and TRBJ1-3; TRBD1 agrees at 10 bases. V lost 1 base, J lost 0 bases, and 3 bases stayed unmatched. The CDR3 extends over 17 amino acids. Per germline, CDR1 LGHDT and CDR2 YNNKEL (reference sequence). This CDR3 reads CASSQGWTGGSGNTIYF. CDR3 DNA sequence: TGTGCCAGCAGCCAAGGCTGGACAGGGGGCTCTGGAAACACCATATATTTT.

This clonotype has ten or more counts. The chain is built from TRBV16 and TRBJ2-3; maybe TRBD2 (5 bases). Germline values: CDR1 KGHSY, CDR2 FQNENV. V was pared by 3 bases and J by 5 bases, with 12 bases between. The CDR3 spans 14 residues. DNA for the CDR3: TGTGCCAGCAGCCACTTCCCCGGGGAAGATACGCAGTATTTT. It yields the protein CASSHFPGEDTQYF.

The chain uses TRBV21-1 and TRBJ1-5. TRBV21-1 corresponds to a pseudogene. The CDR3 is 17 residues long. The CDR3 nucleotides are TGTGCCAGCAGCAAAGGATCACCGAGCACTCCCTATCAGCCCCATCATTTT. Translation: CASSKGSPSTPYQPHHF.

Ten or more counts support this clonotype. The genes are TRBV20-1 and TRBJ1-2; TRBD1 is a possible D gene (5 bases). V gave up 0 bases and J gave up 4 bases, with 9 bases separating them. CDR1 is DFQATT and CDR2 is SNEGSKA in the germline V gene (reference sequence). CDR3 size: 13 residues. CDR3 amino acids: CSARDWDGYGYTF. The CDR3 DNA reads TGCAGTGCTAGAGATTGGGACGGCTATGGCTACACCTTC.

The chain carries TRBV6-6 and TRBJ2-1; 10 nucleotides match TRBD2. Trimming removed 4 bases from V and 7 bases from J; junction bases left unmatched: 10. CDR3 size: 16 residues. Germline CDR1 reads MNHNY; CDR2 reads SVGAGI (reference sequence). The CDR3 sequence is CASSSWVAGGLNEQFF. The DNA of the CDR3 is TGTGCCAGCAGTTCGTGGGTAGCGGGAGGTCTTAATGAGCAGTTCTTC.

The CDR3: CASSYRGDLNTGELFF. DNA of the CDR3: TGTGCCAGCAGCTATCGGGGTGATTTGAACACCGGGGAGCTGTTTTTT. This rearrangement joins TRBV9 to TRBJ2-2; D is possibly TRBD2 (5 bases). The CDR3 runs 16 residues. Germline CDR1 reads SGDLS; CDR2 reads YYNGEE. Trimming took 4 bases from V and 1 from J, leaving 14 bases between them.

This clonotype showed up just a few times. The chain has TRBV20-1 and TRBJ1-1; no clear D gene. V was trimmed by 7 bases and J by 3 bases, leaving 18 bases between them. The CDR3 contains 14 residues. The germline V gene has CDR1 DFQATT and CDR2 SNEGSKA (reference sequence). The CDR3 nucleotides read TGCAGTGTTGGCGCGGGCCAGGCCTACACTGAAGCTTTCTTT. It is translated as CSVGAGQAYTEAFF.

This chain links TRBV7-2 with TRBJ2-5; 16 bases match TRBD2. The CDR3 extends over 18 amino acids. Germline V gives CDR1 SGHTA, CDR2 FQGNSA. The J segment lost 4 bases and the V segment lost 4 bases, leaving 9 bases of the junction unmatched. In DNA form, the CDR3 reads TGTGCCAGCAGCTCTCCGGGACTAGCGGGAGGGCGGGGAGAGACCCAGTACTTC. Its protein is CASSSPGLAGGRGETQYF.

This clonotype was picked up many times. The genes are TRBV7-3 and TRBJ2-1; no clear D gene. The germline V and J ends were trimmed by 5 bases and 2 bases, with 7 bases remaining between them. CDR1 SGHTA and CDR2 FQGTGA come from the germline V gene. The CDR3 is 13 amino acids. CDR3: CASSTTPYNEQFF. As DNA, the CDR3 is TGTGCCAGCAGCACGACTCCCTACAATGAGCAGTTCTTC.

The chain couples TRBV6-5 to TRBJ2-7; 9 nucleotides match TRBD2. The CDR3 runs 15 residues. Trimming at V came to 0 bases and at J to 7 bases, leaving 7 bases not matched to a gene. Germline-derived CDR1 and CDR2 are MNHEY and SVGAGI. Here the CDR3 reads CASSYSVLAGKEQYF. CDR3 sequence (DNA): TGTGCCAGCAGTTACTCGGTGCTAGCGGGGAAAGAGCAGTACTTC.